These T cell receptor beta chains were read from a single sample in a study of T-cell memory formation after mild COVID-19. TCRdb reanalysed the 5' RACE reads using MiXCR and keeps one entry per CDR3 protein. The sample holds hundreds of thousands of distinct CDR3 sequences; 28% are singletons and the top ten take roughly 13%. Sequenced material: PBMCs or a T cell subset sorted from them (not recorded which). These receptors were collected from an adult woman who had mild COVID-19 (a few samples of this study predate the infection). Cell type and time point are not known. Both conserved end residues are part of each CDR3. D genes are given only for firm matches. Not all rows give a size; the values are once, few, many and, for expanded clones, a class.

D | size | J | V | DNA | CDR3
NA | NA | TRBJ2-1 | TRBV24-1 | TGTGCCACCAGTGATTTAACGCTTAAGGAGCAGTTCTTC | CATSDLTLKEQFF
NA | NA | TRBJ1-1 | TRBV15 | TGTGCCACCAGCAGTCGTGGGAACACTGAAGCTTTCTTT | CATSSRGNTEAFF
TRBD1 | NA | TRBJ1-2 | TRBV18 | TGTGCCAGCTCACCCGGACAGGGAGAGGGCTACACCTTC | CASSPGQGEGYTF
NA | NA | TRBJ1-2 | TRBV5-1 | TGCGCCAGCAGCTTGGAACAGGGTAGCTATGGCTACACCTTC | CASSLEQGSYGYTF
TRBD1 | few | TRBJ2-7 | TRBV5-1 | TGCGCCAGCAGCTTCCGGGACAGGGGGCTCTACGAGCAGTACTTC | CASSFRDRGLYEQYF
NA | many | TRBJ2-1 | TRBV28 | TGTGCCAGCAGTTTGGGGTCCGAGAATGAGCAGTTCTTC | CASSLGSENEQFF
NA | NA | TRBJ2-1 | TRBV6-2/TRBV6-3 | TGTGCCAGCAGTTACTCTCCACTTAGCGTCCGCTCCTACAATGAGCAGTTCTTC | CASSYSPLSVRSYNEQFF
NA | few | TRBJ1-1 | TRBV7-9 | TGTGCCAGCAGCTTAGCGCCAGCTCCTGAGGACACTGAAGCTTTCTTT | CASSLAPAPEDTEAFF
TRBD1 | NA | TRBJ2-7 | TRBV6-1 | TGTGCCAGCAGTGACCCAGGGGGACCGGACTACGAGCAGTACTTC | CASSDPGGPDYEQYF
NA | NA | TRBJ2-5 | TRBV18 | TGTGCCAGCTCACCACCGGCCCCTAGCCCAGAGACCCAGTACTTC | CASSPPAPSPETQYF
TRBD1 | NA | TRBJ2-7 | TRBV2 | TGTGCCAGCAGACTGGGACAGACCTACGAGCAGTACTTC | CASRLGQTYEQYF
NA | NA | TRBJ2-5 | TRBV11-1 | TGTGCCAGCACTGAGCAGGGTCGGGAGACCCAGTACTTC | CASTEQGRETQYF
NA | few | TRBJ1-1 | TRBV6-5 | TGTGCCAGCAGCGACCTACAGAGCACTGAAGCTTTCTTT | CASSDLQSTEAFF
NA | NA | TRBJ2-7 | TRBV20-1 | TGCAGTGCTAGATCAACGGCGGGCGAGCAGTACTTC | CSARSTAGEQYF
NA | NA | TRBJ2-2 | TRBV7-2 | TGTGCCAGCAGCTTAGTTGTGCGGGGCGGGGAGCTGTTTTTT | CASSLVVRGGELFF
TRBD2 | NA | TRBJ2-5 | TRBV20-1 | TGCAGTGCCCGGACTAGCGGGGGGCAAGAGACCCAGTACTTC | CSARTSGGQETQYF
TRBD2 | NA | TRBJ2-1 | TRBV20-1 | TGCAGTGCTCTACCACTAGCGGGGGCCTACAATGAGCAGTTCTTC | CSALPLAGAYNEQFF
TRBD1 | NA | TRBJ2-2 | TRBV7-8 | TGTGCCAGCATTGGGACAGCGAACACCGGGGAGCTGTTTTTT | CASIGTANTGELFF
TRBD2 | NA | TRBJ2-2 | TRBV3-1 | TGTGCCAGCAGCCCTCTAGCGGAGACGATGAACACCGGGGAGCTGTTTTTT | CASSPLAETMNTGELFF
NA | NA | TRBJ2-4 | TRBV9 | TGTGCCAGCAGCGTAAGACGTCTAGCCAAAAACATTCAGTACTTC | CASSVRRLAKNIQYF
TRBD2 | few | TRBJ2-1 | TRBV4-3 | TGCGCCAGCAGCCAAGCTAGCGGGAGCTCCTACAATGAGCAGTTCTTC | CASSQASGSSYNEQFF
NA | NA | TRBJ1-1 | TRBV24-1 | TGTGCCACCAGTGATCCAGGGGTGGCTGAAGCTTTCTTT | CATSDPGVAEAFF
NA | few | TRBJ2-3 | TRBV24-1 | TGTGCCACCAGTGACCCTGGACACCCTAGCACAGATACGCAGTATTTT | CATSDPGHPSTDTQYF
NA | NA | TRBJ1-2 | TRBV4-1 | TGCGCCAGCAGCCAAGACCCGGGCCTCAACTATGGCTACACCTTC | CASSQDPGLNYGYTF
TRBD1 | NA | TRBJ1-5 | TRBV3-1 | TGTGCCAGCAGCCAAGCGACAGGGCGGCATCAGCCCCAGCATTTT | CASSQATGRHQPQHF
NA | NA | TRBJ1-1 | TRBV7-2 | TGTGCCAGCAGCTTAGCGCTAAGCCAGTACCACACTGAAGCTTTCTTT | CASSLALSQYHTEAFF
TRBD2 | NA | TRBJ2-5 | TRBV12-3/TRBV12-4 | TGTGCCAGCAGCTTAGCGGGAGGACGCAAAGAGACCCAGTACTTC | CASSLAGGRKETQYF
NA | NA | TRBJ2-3 | TRBV12-3/TRBV12-4 | TGTGCCAGCAGTTTAGCGGGGGTGCTCACAGATACGCAGTATTTT | CASSLAGVLTDTQYF